The 28 T cell receptor beta chains listed next were all sequenced from one sample in a study of blood T cell repertoires in COVID-19. Clones were read by immunoSEQ multiplex PCR, and TCRdb kept only the in-frame ones, dropping some. The table records about 140,000 clones, 80% to 90% of them present only once. The sample consisted of peripheral blood. These receptors all come from a man between 60 and 70 years old with active or convalescent COVID-19.

The DNA of the CDR3 is TGTGCCAGCAGCCGGGGACTAGCGGGCTACGAGCAGTACTTC. It codes for CASSRGLAGYEQYF. This rearrangement joins TRBV13 to TRBJ2-7; TRBD2 agrees at 12 bases. Germline CDR1 reads PRHDT; CDR2 reads FYEKMQ (reference sequence). CDR3 size: 14 residues. Unmatched junction bases numbered 2, after V lost 5 bases and J lost 3 bases.

CDR3 in amino acids: CASRSRSSYNSPLHF. CDR3 bases: TGTGCCAGCAGATCGCGGAGCTCCTATAATTCACCCCTCCACTTT. The chain joins TRBV5-8 to TRBJ1-6, with no clear D. The CDR3 length is 15 residues. V dropped 5 bases and J dropped 0 bases, with 9 bases sitting between them. Germline V CDR1 and CDR2: SGHTS, YDEGEE. Using reference TRBV5-8 and TRBJ1-6 for the parts outside the CDR3, the full variable domain is EAGVTQSPTHLIKTRGQQATLRCSPISGHTSVYWYQQALGLGLQFLLWYDEGEERNRGNFPPRFSGRQFPNYSSELNVNALELEDSALYLCASRSRSSYNSPLHFGNGTRLTVT.

The chain has TRBV6-4 and TRBJ2-3, with a tentative D call TRBD1 (5 bases). The germline V and J ends were trimmed by 3 bases and 4 bases, with 8 bases remaining between them. This CDR3 spans 13 amino acids. Germline loops: CDR1 MRHNA, CDR2 SNTAGT. CDR3 loop: CASSEGVADTQYF. The CDR3 nucleotides are TGTGCCAGCAGTGAAGGGGTCGCAGATACGCAGTATTTT.

The V and J genes are TRBV25-1 and TRBJ2-7; no clear D gene. V was shortened by 5 bases and J by 4 bases, with 3 bases between the two germline ends. The CDR3 covers 10 residues. CDR1 is MGHDK, CDR2 SYGVNS, per germline. The CDR3 region has the DNA TGTGCCAGCAGTTCTTACGAGCAGTACTTC. It specifies CASSSYEQYF.

The table lists this clone with a count of one. This chain joins TRBV28 and TRBJ1-4, with D tentatively TRBD1 (6 bases). Germline V lookup: CDR1 MDHEN, CDR2 SYDVKM. The V gene lost 5 bases and the J gene lost 7 bases, with 20 bases spanning the gap. There are 16 residues in the CDR3. CDR3 in DNA: TGTGCCAGCAGTCCTTCCTGGGGCAGGGGCTTTGAAAAACTGTTTTTT. Translated, it gives CASSPSWGRGFEKLFF. The variable domain in full, with the rest retrieved from reference TRBV28 and TRBJ1-4, is DVKVTQSSRYLVKRTGEKVFLECVQDMDHENMFWYRQDPGLGLRLIYFSYDVKMKEKGDIPEGYSVSREKKERFSLILESASTNQTSMYLCASSPSWGRGFEKLFFGSGTQLSVL.

As for this clone: In the same sample, other DNA sequences code for this CDR3. This chain joins TRBV20-1 and TRBJ2-7; tentative D call: TRBD2 (5 bases). The CDR3 contains 11 residues. The germline V gene has CDR1 DFQATT and CDR2 SNEGSKA (reference sequence). Deletions cut 3 bases from V and 4 bases from J, with 7 bases between. Here the CDR3 DNA reads TGCAGTGCTAGTCGGGGTTACGAGCAGTACTTC. It encodes CSASRGYEQYF.

This chain joins TRBV29-1 and TRBJ2-5; 13 bases agree with TRBD2. This CDR3 has 17 residues. V trimming: 3 bases; J trimming: 5 bases; junction bases outside the gene matches: 12. The V gene's germline CDR1 is SQVTM and CDR2 ANQGSEA. CDR3 bases: TGCAGCGTTGATGGGGTCTCACTAGCGGGAGGGGGTGAGACCCAGTACTTC. Encoded protein: CSVDGVSLAGGGETQYF.

This chain uses TRBV5-6 with TRBJ2-1; D possibly corresponds to TRBD2 (6 bases). The CDR3 runs 12 residues. The germline gives CDR1 SGHDT, CDR2 YYEEEE. V was pared by 5 bases and J by 9 bases, with 12 bases between. The CDR3 bases are TGTGCCAGCAGTTGGAGGGATTTTGAGCAGTTCTTC. Its protein product is CASSWRDFEQFF.

This clone was seen only a few times. V is TRBV20-1 and J is TRBJ1-2; D remains unclear. CDR1 DFQATT and CDR2 SNEGSKA come from the germline V gene (reference sequence). This CDR3 is 10 amino acids long. V was cut by 6 bases and J by 6 bases, with 8 bases left in between. This CDR3 is CSAAEDGYTF. The DNA of the CDR3 is TGCAGTGCAGCCGAGGATGGCTACACCTTC.

This sequence joins TRBV10-2 and TRBJ2-2; D may be TRBD1 (5 bases). Between the trimmed V and J ends, which lost 6 bases and 5 bases, there was a span of 13 bases. This CDR3 spans 14 amino acids. Germline V gives CDR1 WSHSY, CDR2 SAAADI. This chain's CDR3 is CASSEQGMTGELFF. CDR3 sequence (DNA): TGCGCCAGCAGCGAGCAGGGAATGACCGGGGAGCTGTTTTTT.

The chain employs TRBV27 and TRBJ2-5; tentative D call: TRBD2 (6 bases). In germline, CDR1 is MNHEY, CDR2 SMNVEV (reference sequence). Trimming shortened V by 10 bases and J by 5 bases, and 20 bases separated the two germline ends. The CDR3 totals 14 residues. The CDR3 protein is CATKGRGSGETQYF. CDR3 nucleotides: TGTGCCACCAAGGGACGGGGGAGCGGGGAGACCCAGTACTTC.

The rearrangement uses TRBV7-9 and TRBJ2-2, with 7 bases aligning to TRBD1. Per germline, CDR1 SEHNR and CDR2 FQNEAQ (reference sequence). CDR3 length equals 15 residues. V shed 3 bases, J shed 5 bases, and the junction held 6 bases outside the gene matches. The CDR3: CASSFRQGGTGELFF. CDR3 coding DNA: TGTGCCAGCAGCTTCCGACAGGGTGGTACCGGGGAGCTGTTTTTT.

The chain has TRBV18 and TRBJ2-7; 7 nucleotides align to TRBD1. The trim removed 0 bases at V and 4 bases at J, leaving 3 bases unmatched. This CDR3 has 14 residues. The germline gives CDR1 KGHSH, CDR2 LQKENI. CDR3 amino acids: CASSPPGTVYEQYF. Here the CDR3 DNA reads TGTGCCAGCTCACCACCCGGGACAGTATACGAGCAGTACTTC.

The rearrangement uses TRBV5-1 and TRBJ2-3; D is unclear. From germline, CDR1 is SGHRS and CDR2 YFSETQ. There are 16 residues in the CDR3. The V end lost 4 bases, the J end lost 1 base, and 16 bases lay between the germline ends. The CDR3 is CASSPPSEPGTDTQYF. The CDR3 DNA reads TGCGCCAGCAGCCCGCCCTCCGAACCGGGCACAGATACGCAGTATTTT.

J is TRBJ2-7 and V is TRBV5-6, with 11 bases fitting TRBD1. Germline assignment: CDR1 SGHDT and CDR2 YYEEEE. Germline trimming cut 2 bases from V and 5 bases from J; bases unmatched to any gene: 3. This CDR3 has 14 residues. The CDR3 protein is CASSFGQGAHEQYF. The CDR3 DNA sequence: TGTGCCAGCAGCTTCGGACAGGGGGCCCACGAGCAGTACTTC.

The CDR3 loop is CASSFGQLDSPLHF. In nucleotides, the CDR3 is TGTGCCAGCAGCTTCGGACAATTGGATTCACCCCTCCACTTT. This chain connects TRBV7-9 to TRBJ1-6; tentatively, D is TRBD1 (5 bases). This CDR3 has 14 amino acids. V was pared by 3 bases and J by 8 bases, with 11 bases between. The V gene's germline CDR1 is SEHNR and CDR2 FQNEAQ (reference sequence). Full variable domain (rest looked up from reference TRBV7-9 and TRBJ1-6): DTGVSQNPRHKITKRGQNVTFRCDPISEHNRLYWYRQTLGQGPEFLTYFQNEAQLEKSRLLSDRFSAERPKGSFSTLEIQRTEQGDSAMYLCASSFGQLDSPLHFGNGTRLTVT.

This rearrangement joins TRBV6-5 to TRBJ2-1; TRBD2 matches at 7 bases. V was pared by 2 bases and J by 2 bases, with 3 bases of the junction left unmatched. The CDR3 sequence is 15 residues long. Germline-derived CDR1 and CDR2 are MNHEY and SVGAGI. This chain's CDR3 is CASSYVAGAYNEQFF. CDR3 nucleotide sequence: TGTGCCAGCAGTTACGTGGCGGGGGCCTACAATGAGCAGTTCTTC.

J is TRBJ2-7 and V is TRBV28, with D possibly TRBD1 on 6 matching bases. Per the germline V gene, CDR1 is MDHEN and CDR2 is SYDVKM. The CDR3 length is 14 residues. The V gene lost 6 bases and the J gene lost 1 base, with 13 bases spanning the gap. The CDR3 sequence is CASSQPGQSYEQYF. The CDR3 DNA follows: TGTGCCAGCAGCCAACCCGGACAGTCCTACGAGCAGTACTTC. The full variable domain, with the rest looked up from reference TRBV28 and TRBJ2-7, is DVKVTQSSRYLVKRTGEKVFLECVQDMDHENMFWYRQDPGLGLRLIYFSYDVKMKEKGDIPEGYSVSREKKERFSLILESASTNQTSMYLCASSQPGQSYEQYFGPGTRLTVT.

This rearrangement joins TRBV10-3 to TRBJ2-7; D ambiguous. Trimming cost V 6 bases and J 6 bases, with 18 bases left between them. This CDR3 is built from 14 residues. Germline CDR1 ENHRY, CDR2 SYGVKD. CDR3 nucleotide sequence: TGTGCCATCAGCCCTGGGCAGATTGGATTCGAGCAGTACTTC. Residues: CAISPGQIGFEQYF.

This clone came up a few times. This chain connects TRBV6-5 to TRBJ1-5; TRBD1 is a possible D gene (6 bases). The CDR3 loop spans 13 amino acids. Germline V gene data show CDR1 as MNHEY and CDR2 as SVGAGI. V was cut by 5 bases and J by 4 bases, with 9 bases left in between. The CDR3 DNA reads as TGTGCCAGCAGTCGGACAGTTAATCAGCCCCAGCATTTT. Translation gives CASSRTVNQPQHF.

Written as DNA, the CDR3 is TGTGCCAGCAGTTTATTTGGGCAGATACCCCGTTCGTACTTC. Protein: CASSLFGQIPRSYF. The chain couples TRBV28 to TRBJ2-7; D is unclear. In germline, CDR1 is MDHEN, CDR2 SYDVKM. The CDR3 totals 14 residues. V lost 1 base to trimming and J lost 12 bases, with 19 bases between them. The entire variable domain, with the rest obtained from reference TRBV28 and TRBJ2-7, is as follows: DVKVTQSSRYLVKRTGEKVFLECVQDMDHENMFWYRQDPGLGLRLIYFSYDVKMKEKGDIPEGYSVSREKKERFSLILESASTNQTSMYLCASSLFGQIPRSYFGPGTRLTVT.

The chain recombines TRBV2 with TRBJ2-3, with TRBD1 identical over 7 bases. Trimming at V came to 3 bases and at J to 5 bases, leaving 2 bases not matched to a gene. There are 13 residues in the CDR3. Germline lookup yields CDR1 SNHLY and CDR2 FYNNEI. The CDR3 DNA sequence: TGTGCCAGCAGTGACAGGGGGAGAGATACGCAGTATTTT. Amino acid sequence: CASSDRGRDTQYF.

The V gene is TRBV15, the J gene TRBJ2-3; D call uncertain. CDR3 length: 14 residues. Trimming took 0 bases from V and 4 from J, leaving 8 bases between them. Germline V gives CDR1 LNHNV, CDR2 YYDKDF (reference sequence). In DNA, the CDR3 is TGTGCCACCAGCAGAGAAGCTACGGCAGATACGCAGTATTTT. Its translation is CATSREATADTQYF.

This rearrangement joins TRBV5-1 to TRBJ1-3; no clear D gene. V dropped 4 bases and J dropped 0 bases, with 11 bases sitting between them. The germline CDR1 and CDR2 sequences are SGHRS and YFSETQ. This CDR3 has 15 residues. CDR3 DNA sequence: TGCGCCAGCAGCACCGGAGAAAACTCTGGAAACACCATATATTTT. Translated: CASSTGENSGNTIYF.

The chain employs TRBV19 and TRBJ1-5; D not resolved. This CDR3 region has 13 residues. Germline V lookup: CDR1 LNHDA, CDR2 SQIVND (reference sequence). Trimming pared 5 bases from V and 3 bases from J, leaving 8 bases between. As DNA, the CDR3 is TGTGCCAGTAGTGGAGACCTCAATCAGCCCCAGCATTTT. The encoded protein is CASSGDLNQPQHF.

The V gene is TRBV7-3, the J gene TRBJ2-3, with 16 bases aligning to TRBD2. This CDR3 comprises 21 residues. CDR1 and CDR2 from the germline V gene are SGHTA and FQGTGA. V lost 6 bases to trimming and J lost 2 bases; unmatched junction nucleotides: 17. DNA for the CDR3: TGTGCCAGCAGTTTACAACCTACGGGACTAGCGGGAGGGAGACCCACAGATACGCAGTATTTT. Amino acids: CASSLQPTGLAGGRPTDTQYF.

The rearrangement joins TRBV5-1 to TRBJ2-7, with a tentative D call TRBD2 (5 bases). The CDR3 has 15 amino acids. The germline V gene encodes CDR1 SGHRS and CDR2 YFSETQ. V dropped 2 bases and J dropped 0 bases, with 12 bases sitting between them. CDR3 DNA: TGCGCCAGCAGCTTTTGGGCGGGCAGCTCCTACGAGCAGTACTTC. Encoded protein: CASSFWAGSSYEQYF. Full variable domain (missing parts from reference TRBV5-1 and TRBJ2-7): KAGVTQTPRYLIKTRGQQVTLSCSPISGHRSVSWYQQTPGQGLQFLFEYFSETQRNKGNFPGRFSGRQFSNSRSEMNVSTLELGDSALYLCASSFWAGSSYEQYFGPGTRLTVT.

CDR3 amino acids: CATTERGQQETQYF. CDR3 sequence (DNA): TGTGCCACCACGGAGAGGGGACAGCAAGAGACCCAGTACTTC. The J gene is TRBJ2-5, the V gene TRBV10-3; 7 bases are shared with TRBD1. The length of the CDR3 is 14 residues. The V segment lost 10 bases and the J segment 2 bases; nucleotides outside the gene matches: 10. Germline V gene sequence: CDR1 ENHRY, CDR2 SYGVKD.